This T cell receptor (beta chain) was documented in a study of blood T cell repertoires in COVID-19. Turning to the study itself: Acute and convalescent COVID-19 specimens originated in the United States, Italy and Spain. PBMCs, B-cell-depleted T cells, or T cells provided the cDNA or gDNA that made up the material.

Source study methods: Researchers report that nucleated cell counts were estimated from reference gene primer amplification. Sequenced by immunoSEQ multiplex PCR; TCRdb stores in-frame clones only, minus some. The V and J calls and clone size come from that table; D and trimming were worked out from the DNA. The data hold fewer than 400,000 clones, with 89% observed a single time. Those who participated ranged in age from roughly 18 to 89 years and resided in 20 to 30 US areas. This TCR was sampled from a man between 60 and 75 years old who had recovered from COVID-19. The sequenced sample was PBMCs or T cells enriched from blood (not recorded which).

CDR3 nucleotide sequence: TGTGCCAGCAGTGATTCCAGGAGAGGGTATGGCTACACCTTC. Translated: CASSDSRRGYGYTF. The chain couples TRBV6-1 to TRBJ1-2, with no clear D. The CDR3 runs 14 residues. The ends were cut back, 3 bases at V and 5 bases at J, with 13 bases in the middle. Germline CDR1 and CDR2: MNHNS and SASEGT.